This TCR beta chain was sequenced for a study of T cell responses to AZD1222 COVID-19 vaccine. Study observations and caveats: Across the whole spike, CD4 TCRs peaked at regions 160-218 and 743-854. Repertoire sampling occurred only after the peak T cell response. Increased Spike-specific TCR breadth and depth were observed after two AZD1222 doses.

TCRdb's copy holds only in-frame clones and misses some; the assay was immunoSEQ multiplex PCR. The repertoire includes about 200,000 clones, approximately 94% of them detected once, and approximately 1.7% sits in the top ten. This clone appeared a single time. Its cognate antigen is unknown. From germline, CDR1 is MNHNY and CDR2 SVGAGI (reference sequence). This CDR3 comprises 16 residues. The V and J ends lost 6 bases and 6 bases, in that order; junction bases with no gene match: 13. The material was peripheral blood, obtained 28 days after the second dose of the MenACWY control vaccine. The chain couples TRBV6-6 to TRBJ2-1, with 8 bases matching TRBD1. This TCR derives from an adult who received the MenACWY meningococcal vaccine as a control. CDR3 sequence (DNA): TGTGCCAGCAGCCCATTCACCGGGACAGGAGTCAATGAGCAGTTCTTC. Amino acids: CASSPFTGTGVNEQFF.